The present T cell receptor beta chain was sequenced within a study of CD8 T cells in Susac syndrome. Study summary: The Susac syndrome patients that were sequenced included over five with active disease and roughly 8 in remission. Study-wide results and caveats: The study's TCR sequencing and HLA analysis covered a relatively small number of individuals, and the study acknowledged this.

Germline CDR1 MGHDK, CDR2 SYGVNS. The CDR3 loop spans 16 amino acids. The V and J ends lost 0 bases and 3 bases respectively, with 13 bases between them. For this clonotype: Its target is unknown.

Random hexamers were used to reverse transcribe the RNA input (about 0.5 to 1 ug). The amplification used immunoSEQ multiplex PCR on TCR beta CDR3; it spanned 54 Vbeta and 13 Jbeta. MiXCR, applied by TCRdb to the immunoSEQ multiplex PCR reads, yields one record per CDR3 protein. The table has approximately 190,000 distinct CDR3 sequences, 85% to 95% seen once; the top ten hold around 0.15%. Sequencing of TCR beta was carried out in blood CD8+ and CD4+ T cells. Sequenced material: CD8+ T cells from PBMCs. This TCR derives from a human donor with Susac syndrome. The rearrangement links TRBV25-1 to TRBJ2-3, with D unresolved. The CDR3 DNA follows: TGTGCCAGCAGTGAATACGGAGCCACCGGGACAGATACGCAGTATTTT. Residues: CASSEYGATGTDTQYF.